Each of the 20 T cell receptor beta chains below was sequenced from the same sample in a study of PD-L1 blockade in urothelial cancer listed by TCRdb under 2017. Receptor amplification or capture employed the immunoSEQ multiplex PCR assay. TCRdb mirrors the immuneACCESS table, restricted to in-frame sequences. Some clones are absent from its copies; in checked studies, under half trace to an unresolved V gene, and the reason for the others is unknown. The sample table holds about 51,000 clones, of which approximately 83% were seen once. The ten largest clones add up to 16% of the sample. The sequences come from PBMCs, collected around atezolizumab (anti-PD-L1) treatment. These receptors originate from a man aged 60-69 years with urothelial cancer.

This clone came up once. CDR3 amino acids: CASSSLSGRRFSEQYF. The CDR3 nucleotides are TGTGCCAGCAGTTCCCTTAGCGGGAGGAGGTTCAGCGAGCAGTACTTC. V gene TRBV27 combines with J gene TRBJ2-7, with 10 nucleotides matching TRBD2. After removal of 4 bases from V and 6 bases from J, the junction contained 12 bases not matched to a gene. From germline, CDR1 is MNHEY and CDR2 SMNVEV (reference sequence). The CDR3 has 16 amino acids.

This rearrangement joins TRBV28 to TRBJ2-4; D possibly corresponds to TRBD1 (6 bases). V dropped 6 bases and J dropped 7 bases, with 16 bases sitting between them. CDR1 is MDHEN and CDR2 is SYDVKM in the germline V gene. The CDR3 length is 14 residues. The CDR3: CASRGADKGNIQYF. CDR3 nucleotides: TGTGCCAGCAGGGGGGCGGATAAAGGGAACATTCAGTACTTC.

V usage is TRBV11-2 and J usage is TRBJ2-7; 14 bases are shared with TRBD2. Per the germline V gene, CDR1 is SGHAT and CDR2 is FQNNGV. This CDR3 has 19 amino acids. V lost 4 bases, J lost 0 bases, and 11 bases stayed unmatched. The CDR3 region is CASSSPGTSGRRRSYEQYF. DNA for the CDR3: TGTGCCAGCAGCTCGCCCGGGACTAGCGGGAGAAGACGCTCCTACGAGCAGTACTTC.

As DNA, the CDR3 is TGCGCCAGCAGCTTTGCAGGGGGCCATTATAACTATGGCTACACCTTC. Protein sequence: CASSFAGGHYNYGYTF. This sequence joins TRBV5-1 and TRBJ1-2, with 8 bases aligning to TRBD1. After removal of 2 bases from V and 1 base from J, the junction contained 7 bases not matched to a gene. CDR3 length: 16 residues. The germline V gene encodes CDR1 SGHRS and CDR2 YFSETQ. The full variable domain, its missing parts supplied by reference TRBV5-1 and TRBJ1-2, is KAGVTQTPRYLIKTRGQQVTLSCSPISGHRSVSWYQQTPGQGLQFLFEYFSETQRNKGNFPGRFSGRQFSNSRSEMNVSTLELGDSALYLCASSFAGGHYNYGYTFGSGTRLTVV.

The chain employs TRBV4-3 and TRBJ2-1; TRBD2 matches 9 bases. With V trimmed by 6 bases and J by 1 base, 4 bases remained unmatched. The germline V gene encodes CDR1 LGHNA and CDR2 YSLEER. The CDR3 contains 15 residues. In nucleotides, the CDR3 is TGCGCCAGCAGATCGAGCGGGGGGTCCTACAATGAGCAGTTCTTC. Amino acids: CASRSSGGSYNEQFF.

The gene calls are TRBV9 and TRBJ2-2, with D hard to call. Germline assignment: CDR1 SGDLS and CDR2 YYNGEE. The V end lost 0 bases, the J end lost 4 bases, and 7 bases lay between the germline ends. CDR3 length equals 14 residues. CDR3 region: CASSVVRSTGELFF. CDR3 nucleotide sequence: TGTGCCAGCAGCGTAGTCAGGTCCACCGGGGAGCTGTTTTTT.

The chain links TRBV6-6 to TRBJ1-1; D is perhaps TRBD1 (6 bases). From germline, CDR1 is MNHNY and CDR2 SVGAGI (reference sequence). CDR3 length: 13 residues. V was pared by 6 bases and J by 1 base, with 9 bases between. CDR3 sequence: CASSLDRNTEAFF. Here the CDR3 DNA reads TGTGCCAGCAGCCTGGACAGGAACACTGAAGCTTTCTTT.

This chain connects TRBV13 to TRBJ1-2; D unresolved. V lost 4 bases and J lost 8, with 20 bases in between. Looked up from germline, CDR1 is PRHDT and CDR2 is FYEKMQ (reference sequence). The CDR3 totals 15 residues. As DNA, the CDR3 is TGTGCCAGCAGCTCCCGTTTAGGCCACGACTGGGGCTACACCTTC. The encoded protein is CASSSRLGHDWGYTF.

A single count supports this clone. The CDR3 nucleotides read TGTGCCAGCAGCCCCGGGACAGGGGAAGGCTACACCTTC. Amino acid sequence: CASSPGTGEGYTF. The genes are TRBV5-8 and TRBJ1-2; 10 nucleotides align to TRBD1. CDR3 length: 13 residues. The germline V gene encodes CDR1 SGHTS and CDR2 YDEGEE. Germline trimming cut 4 bases from V and 8 bases from J; bases unmatched to any gene: 5.

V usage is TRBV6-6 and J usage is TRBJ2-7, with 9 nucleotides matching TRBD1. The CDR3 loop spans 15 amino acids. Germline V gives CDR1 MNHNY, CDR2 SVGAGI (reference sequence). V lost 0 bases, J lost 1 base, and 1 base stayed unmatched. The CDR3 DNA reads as TGTGCCAGCAGTTACTCCGGGACAGGGTCCTACGAGCAGTACTTC. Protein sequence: CASSYSGTGSYEQYF.

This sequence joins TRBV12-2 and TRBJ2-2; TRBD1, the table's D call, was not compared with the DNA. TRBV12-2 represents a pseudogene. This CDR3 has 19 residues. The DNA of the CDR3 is TGTGCAAGTCGCCTACGTCCCGGGACAGGGAACGGGGACACCGGGGAGCTGTTTTTT. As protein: CASRLRPGTGNGDTGELFF.

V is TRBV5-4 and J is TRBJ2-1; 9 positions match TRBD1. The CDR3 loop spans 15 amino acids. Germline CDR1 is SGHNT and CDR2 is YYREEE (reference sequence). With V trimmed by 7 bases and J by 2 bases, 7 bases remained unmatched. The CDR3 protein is CASHTGGGPYNEQFF. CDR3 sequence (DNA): TGTGCCAGCCATACAGGGGGCGGCCCCTACAATGAGCAGTTCTTC. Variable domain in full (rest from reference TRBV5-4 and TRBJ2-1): ETGVTQSPTHLIKTRGQQVTLRCSSQSGHNTVSWYQQALGQGPQFIFQYYREEENGRGNFPPRFSGLQFPNYSSELNVNALELDDSALYLCASHTGGGPYNEQFFGPGTRLTVL.

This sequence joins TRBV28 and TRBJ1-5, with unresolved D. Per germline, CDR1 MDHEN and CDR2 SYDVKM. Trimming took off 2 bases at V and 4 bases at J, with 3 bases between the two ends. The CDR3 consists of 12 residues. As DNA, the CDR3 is TGTGCCAGCAGTTTAACTAATCAGCCCCAGCATTTT. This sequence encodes CASSLTNQPQHF.

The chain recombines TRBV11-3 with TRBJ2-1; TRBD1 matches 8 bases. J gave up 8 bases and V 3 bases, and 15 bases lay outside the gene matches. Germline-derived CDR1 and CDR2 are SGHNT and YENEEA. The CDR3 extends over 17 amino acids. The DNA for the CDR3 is TGTGCCAGCAGCTTGGGTGCAGGGGGCCCCACGGTCGATGAGCAGTTCTTC. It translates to CASSLGAGGPTVDEQFF.

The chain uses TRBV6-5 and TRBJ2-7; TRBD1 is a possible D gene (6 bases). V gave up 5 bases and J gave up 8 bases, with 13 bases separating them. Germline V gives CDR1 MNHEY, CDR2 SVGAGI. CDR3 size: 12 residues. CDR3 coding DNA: TGTGCCAGCAGTCACCGCGACAGGAAGCAGTACTTC. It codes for CASSHRDRKQYF.

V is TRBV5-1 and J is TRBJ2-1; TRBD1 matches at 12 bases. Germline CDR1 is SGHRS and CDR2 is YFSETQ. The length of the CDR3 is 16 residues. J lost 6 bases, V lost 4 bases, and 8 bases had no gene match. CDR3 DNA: TGCGCCAGCAGCCCGTCCGGGACAGGGGGCCCCAATGAGCAGTTCTTC. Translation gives CASSPSGTGGPNEQFF.

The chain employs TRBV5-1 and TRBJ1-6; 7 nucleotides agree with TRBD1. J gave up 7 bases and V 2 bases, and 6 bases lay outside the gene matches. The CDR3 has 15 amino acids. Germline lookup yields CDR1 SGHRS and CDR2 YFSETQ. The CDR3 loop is CASSFDRVGNSPLHF. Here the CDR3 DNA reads TGCGCCAGCAGCTTCGACAGGGTAGGCAATTCACCCCTCCACTTT.

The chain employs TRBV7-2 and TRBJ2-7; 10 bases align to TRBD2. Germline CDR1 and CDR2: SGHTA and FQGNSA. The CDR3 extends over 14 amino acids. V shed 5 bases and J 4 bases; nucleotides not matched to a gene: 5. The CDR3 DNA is TGTGCCAGCAGCCCTATACTAGCGGGATACGAGCAGTACTTC. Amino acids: CASSPILAGYEQYF.

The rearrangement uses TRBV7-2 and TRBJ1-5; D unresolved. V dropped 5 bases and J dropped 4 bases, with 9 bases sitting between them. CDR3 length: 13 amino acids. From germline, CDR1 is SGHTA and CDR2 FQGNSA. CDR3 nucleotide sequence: TGTGCCAGCAGCCCCACAGTAAATCAGCCCCAGCATTTT. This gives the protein CASSPTVNQPQHF.

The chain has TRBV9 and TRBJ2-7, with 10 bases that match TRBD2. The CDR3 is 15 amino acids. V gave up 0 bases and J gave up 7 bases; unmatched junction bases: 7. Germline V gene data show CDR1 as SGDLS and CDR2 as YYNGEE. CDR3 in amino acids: CASSVGSLAGDEQYF. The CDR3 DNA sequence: TGTGCCAGCAGCGTAGGATCCCTAGCGGGAGATGAGCAGTACTTC.